A single sample is the source of the 14 T cell receptor beta chains below, sequenced in a study of breast tumors, draining lymph nodes, adjacent tissues. Breast cancer patients provided tissue from their axillary draining lymph nodes. TCRdb fed the multiplex PCR reads into MiXCR, producing one record per CDR3 protein. Of some 97,000 distinct CDR3 sequences in the sample, 21% are singletons; the top ten hold roughly 1.3%. Sequences were obtained from axillary lymph node tissue. Receptors originate from a female donor with breast cancer. Some clones in this sample may be carry-over from other donors' samples.

V is TRBV19 and J is TRBJ2-1, with 12 bases lining up with TRBD2. This CDR3 is built from 18 residues. Germline-derived CDR1 and CDR2 are LNHDA and SQIVND (reference sequence). After removal of 6 bases from V and 3 bases from J, the junction contained 12 bases not matched to a gene. CDR3 sequence: CASSVTSGSLIGYNEQFF. The CDR3 coding sequence is TGTGCCAGTAGCGTGACTAGCGGGAGTTTAATTGGCTACAATGAGCAGTTCTTC.

The table lists this clonotype with many counts. The J gene is TRBJ2-7, the V gene TRBV27; 13 bases line up with TRBD2. This CDR3 contains 13 residues. J gave up 11 bases and V 5 bases, and 6 bases lay outside the gene matches. CDR1 MNHEY and CDR2 SMNVEV come from the germline V gene (reference sequence). CDR3 loop: CASSPPGLAGEYF. In DNA form, the CDR3 reads TGTGCCAGCAGTCCTCCCGGACTAGCGGGGGAGTACTTC.

This clonotype was detected many times. This chain connects TRBV2 to TRBJ2-7; D might be TRBD1 (6 bases). The CDR3 is made up of 14 amino acids. Trimming cost V 6 bases and J 6 bases, with 18 bases left between them. Per germline, CDR1 SNHLY and CDR2 FYNNEI. The chain's CDR3 is CASSPQGSSSEQYF. CDR3 sequence (DNA): TGTGCCAGCAGCCCCCAGGGGAGCAGTAGCGAGCAGTACTTC.

The chain employs TRBV9 and TRBJ2-1; 10 nucleotides line up with TRBD2. The ends lost 4 bases at V and 9 bases at J; junction bases unmatched: 13. CDR1 SGDLS and CDR2 YYNGEE come from the germline V gene. This CDR3 region has 16 residues. The CDR3 loop reads CASSPPLAGKGFEQFF. In DNA form, the CDR3 reads TGTGCCAGCAGCCCGCCACTAGCGGGAAAGGGCTTTGAGCAGTTCTTC.

Concerning this clonotype: This clone may be a read error of a much larger clone one base away. This chain joins TRBV7-9 and TRBJ2-2; 13 bases line up with TRBD2. CDR3 size: 16 residues. With 11 bases clipped from V and 11 bases from J, the junction kept 17 bases outside the gene matches. The germline V gene has CDR1 SEHNR and CDR2 FQNEAQ (reference sequence). CDR3: CAGTSPGLAGSIELFF. The CDR3 bases are TGTGCCGGCACCTCCCCGGGACTAGCGGGATCCATCGAGCTGTTTTTT.

Of note for this clonotype: The final CDR3 position lacks the conserved phenylalanine or tryptophan, pointing to a likely read error. V gene TRBV11-1 combines with J gene TRBJ2-7; unclear D gene. The CDR3 is 12 amino acids. V lost 0 bases to trimming and J lost 4 bases, with 4 bases between them. Germline V gene lookup returns CDR1 SGHAT and CDR2 FQDESV (reference sequence). CDR3 loop: CASSLAGYEQYC. CDR3 bases: TGTGCCAGCAGCTTAGCTGGTTACGAGCAGTACTGC.

Many counts were recorded for this clonotype. The chain joins TRBV5-8 to TRBJ1-2; D is unclear. The germline V and J ends were trimmed by 4 bases and 4 bases, with 5 bases remaining between them. The CDR3 contains 11 residues. The germline CDR1 and CDR2 sequences are SGHTS and YDEGEE. The CDR3 sequence: CASSQLYGYTF. CDR3 coding DNA: TGTGCCAGCAGCCAGCTCTATGGCTACACCTTC.

This clonotype appeared many times. V usage is TRBV5-6 and J usage is TRBJ2-5; 9 bases align to TRBD2. The CDR3 spans 15 residues. V lost 0 bases, J lost 9 bases, and 9 bases stayed unmatched. Germline CDR1 and CDR2: SGHDT and YYEEEE. The CDR3 nucleotides read TGTGCCAGCAGCTTGGGCCTAGCGGGGCCGCAGGCCCAGTACTTC. This sequence encodes CASSLGLAGPQAQYF.

This rearrangement joins TRBV3-1 to TRBJ2-3, with TRBD2 matching over 14 bases. Germline V gives CDR1 LGHDT, CDR2 YNNKEL (reference sequence). The V and J ends lost 4 bases and 2 bases, in that order; junction bases with no gene match: 8. There are 18 residues in the CDR3. The CDR3 is CASSRGLAGGWLTDTQYF. The CDR3 region has the DNA TGTGCCAGCAGCCGCGGACTAGCGGGAGGCTGGCTCACAGATACGCAGTATTTT.

This clonotype was detected many times. The gene calls are TRBV6-1 and TRBJ2-5; 7 bases line up with TRBD2. The CDR3 has 15 amino acids. V shed 6 bases, J shed 5 bases, and the junction held 12 bases outside the gene matches. CDR1 is MNHNS and CDR2 is SASEGT in the germline V gene. CDR3 bases: TGTGCCAGCAGGAACACCCTAGCGGCTATGGAGACCCAGTACTTC. It yields the protein CASRNTLAAMETQYF.

This clonotype was seen a single time. A much bigger clone sits one base away, suggesting this may be a read error. V gene TRBV12-5 combines with J gene TRBJ2-1; the D is unclear. V was trimmed by 1 base and J by 0 bases, leaving 10 bases between them. The CDR3 length is 16 residues. Per the germline V gene, CDR1 is LGHNT and CDR2 is FRNRAP. CDR3 sequence: CASGLGQESSYNEQFF. CDR3 DNA: TGTGCTAGTGGTTTGGGCCAGGAGAGCTCCTACAATGAGCAGTTCTTC.

This clonotype was seen at least ten times. The chain couples TRBV6-6 to TRBJ1-5; TRBD1 aligns across 9 bases. There are 15 residues in the CDR3. The germline gives CDR1 MNHNY, CDR2 SVGAGI (reference sequence). Trimming removed 4 bases from V and 7 bases from J; junction bases left unmatched: 8. The CDR3 reads CASSSGTGLGQPQHF. CDR3 coding DNA: TGTGCCAGCAGTTCCGGGACAGGGTTAGGGCAGCCCCAGCATTTT.

About this clonotype: This may come from a read error, since a much larger clone is one base off. The chain joins TRBV27 to TRBJ2-5; tentative D call: TRBD2 (6 bases). The germline gives CDR1 MNHEY, CDR2 SMNVEV (reference sequence). Trimming cost V 1 base and J 3 bases, with 9 bases left between them. The CDR3 consists of 14 residues. The CDR3 region has the DNA TGTGCCAGCAGTTTATTGGGCGGGGAAGAGACCCAGTACTTC. This translates into CASSLLGGEETQYF.

On this clonotype: Being one base from a much bigger clone, this may be a read error. The chain recombines TRBV11-3 with TRBJ2-5; no firm D call. The ends were cut back, 4 bases at V and 5 bases at J, with 14 bases in the middle. CDR1 is SGHNT and CDR2 is YENEEA in the germline V gene. This CDR3 region has 14 residues. The CDR3 here is CASSSRNGRETQYF. The CDR3 DNA sequence: TGTGCCAGCAGCTCACGAAATGGCCGGGAGACCCAGTACTTC. Full variable domain (outside the CDR3, taken from reference TRBV11-3 and TRBJ2-5): EAGVVQSPRYKIIEKKQPVAFWCNPISGHNTLYWYLQNLGQGPELLIRYENEEAVDDSQLPKDRFSAERLKGVDSTLKIQPAELGDSAVYLCASSSRNGRETQYFGPGTRLLVL.